These T cell receptor beta chains were read from a single sample in a study of T cell repertoires in cytomegalovirus infection. In TCRdb, the reads were re-called with MiXCR into one record per CDR3 protein. The table records approximately 100,000 distinct CDR3 sequences, about a quarter of them present only once. The sample taken for sequencing was CD8+ T cells from PBMCs. These TCRs come from a human donor in good health (CMV status not recorded). Some clones in this sample may be carry-over from other donors' samples. Each CDR3 is given with its conserved first and last residue. The order of the fields is clone size, J gene, D gene, V gene, CDR3 DNA, CDR3 protein. A D gene is named only where the DNA matches it firmly. Where a row states a size, it is once, few, many or the class of an expanded clone; other rows omit it.

clone_size: once
j_call: TRBJ1-1
d_call: -
v_call: TRBV5-1
cdr3_nt: TGCGCCAGCAGCTTGTACAGGGAGGGCACTGAAGCTTTCTTT
cdr3_aa: CASSLYREGTEAFF

clone_size: few
j_call: TRBJ2-3
d_call: TRBD2
v_call: TRBV29-1
cdr3_nt: TGCAGCGTCGGGGAGGGCCCTGGGGGTGATACGCAGTATTTT
cdr3_aa: CSVGEGPGGDTQYF

clone_size: many
j_call: TRBJ2-1
d_call: TRBD2
v_call: TRBV7-8
cdr3_nt: TGTGCCAGCAGCTCTTCGACTAGCGGGAGCTACAATGAGCAGTTCTTC
cdr3_aa: CASSSSTSGSYNEQFF

clone_size: many
j_call: TRBJ2-1
d_call: TRBD2
v_call: TRBV7-6
cdr3_nt: TGTGCCAGCAGCTTAGTTCTTGCGGGAGGGTCCCTAAACAATGAGCAGTTCTTC
cdr3_aa: CASSLVLAGGSLNNEQFF

clone_size: -
j_call: TRBJ1-1
d_call: -
v_call: TRBV20-1
cdr3_nt: TGCAGTGCCGAGGGGCTAAGTAAGACTGAAGCTTTCTTT
cdr3_aa: CSAEGLSKTEAFF

clone_size: -
j_call: TRBJ2-2
d_call: TRBD1
v_call: TRBV20-1
cdr3_nt: TGCAGTGCTAGACAGCTACAGGGGGCGCTGACCGGGGAGCTGTTTTTT
cdr3_aa: CSARQLQGALTGELFF

clone_size: -
j_call: TRBJ2-1
d_call: -
v_call: TRBV9
cdr3_nt: TGTGCCAGCAGCGCACTCGCTCGGGCCGATGAGCAGTTCTTC
cdr3_aa: CASSALARADEQFF

clone_size: many
j_call: TRBJ2-1
d_call: TRBD2
v_call: TRBV28
cdr3_nt: TGTGCCAGCACTTCTAGGGGCCGGGGACTAGCGTACGAGCAGTTCTTC
cdr3_aa: CASTSRGRGLAYEQFF

clone_size: -
j_call: TRBJ1-3
d_call: -
v_call: TRBV28
cdr3_nt: TGTGCCAGCAGTTTTCAGGGAGTGGGATTCTCTGGAAACACCATATATTTT
cdr3_aa: CASSFQGVGFSGNTIYF

clone_size: -
j_call: TRBJ1-3
d_call: TRBD1
v_call: TRBV10-3
cdr3_nt: TGTGCCATCAGTACGGGACAGGGATTAAACACCATATATTTT
cdr3_aa: CAISTGQGLNTIYF

clone_size: few
j_call: TRBJ2-1
d_call: -
v_call: TRBV12-3/TRBV12-4
cdr3_nt: TGTGCCAGCCTCATGGGGCAGGTGGAGTACAATGAGCAGTTCTTC
cdr3_aa: CASLMGQVEYNEQFF

clone_size: many
j_call: TRBJ1-5
d_call: -
v_call: TRBV14
cdr3_nt: TGTGCCAGCAGCCCCCTGGGGCCTGAGGGAAAGGATCAGCCCCAGCATTTT
cdr3_aa: CASSPLGPEGKDQPQHF

clone_size: -
j_call: TRBJ1-1
d_call: -
v_call: TRBV5-6
cdr3_nt: TGTGCCAGCAGCTTGGATACAGCCAACGCTGAAGCTTTCTTT
cdr3_aa: CASSLDTANAEAFF

clone_size: few
j_call: TRBJ1-1
d_call: -
v_call: TRBV12-3/TRBV12-4
cdr3_nt: TGTGCCAGCAGCCCGGCCGGACAGCGACGGAACACTGAAGCTTTCTTT
cdr3_aa: CASSPAGQRRNTEAFF

clone_size: once
j_call: TRBJ2-3
d_call: TRBD1
v_call: TRBV6-5
cdr3_nt: TGTGCCAGCAGTTACGTAACAGGGGGCACAGATACGCAGTATTTT
cdr3_aa: CASSYVTGGTDTQYF

clone_size: -
j_call: TRBJ1-6
d_call: -
v_call: TRBV7-6
cdr3_nt: TGTGCCAGCAGCTTGCCCGGGACGGCGAATTCACCCCTCCACTTT
cdr3_aa: CASSLPGTANSPLHF

clone_size: -
j_call: TRBJ1-6
d_call: -
v_call: TRBV3-1
cdr3_nt: TGTGCCAGCAGCCAAGGGCAGGGCCGGGGTTCACCCCTCCACTTT
cdr3_aa: CASSQGQGRGSPLHF

clone_size: once
j_call: TRBJ1-6
d_call: -
v_call: TRBV7-2
cdr3_nt: TGTGCCAGCAGCTTAGTGGTGCAGGGCAATTCACCCCTCCACTTT
cdr3_aa: CASSLVVQGNSPLHF

clone_size: once
j_call: TRBJ2-1
d_call: -
v_call: TRBV14
cdr3_nt: TGTGCCAGCAGCCATGGGGACGTTTGGTACAATGAGCAGTTCTTC
cdr3_aa: CASSHGDVWYNEQFF

clone_size: few
j_call: TRBJ2-5
d_call: TRBD1
v_call: TRBV7-8
cdr3_nt: TGTGCCAGCAGCTTAGGAGCCGGGACAGCGCTTCGGCTGGAGACCCAGTACTTC
cdr3_aa: CASSLGAGTALRLETQYF

clone_size: -
j_call: TRBJ2-7
d_call: -
v_call: TRBV12-3/TRBV12-4
cdr3_nt: TGTGCCAGCAGTTTGAATCTTATTGGGGAGCAGTACTTC
cdr3_aa: CASSLNLIGEQYF

clone_size: many
j_call: TRBJ2-7
d_call: TRBD1
v_call: TRBV7-9
cdr3_nt: TGTGCCAGCAGTTTAATCCCCCGCCCCAGGGGGATCTCCTACGAGCAGTACTTC
cdr3_aa: CASSLIPRPRGISYEQYF

clone_size: -
j_call: TRBJ1-1
d_call: -
v_call: TRBV29-1
cdr3_nt: TGCAGCGTTCAGCCCGCCCCTTCCACTGAAGCTTTCTTT
cdr3_aa: CSVQPAPSTEAFF

clone_size: many
j_call: TRBJ1-1
d_call: -
v_call: TRBV7-8
cdr3_nt: TGTGCCAGCAGCTTAGGGGTGATGGGGAACACTGAAGCTTTCTTT
cdr3_aa: CASSLGVMGNTEAFF

clone_size: many
j_call: TRBJ2-1
d_call: TRBD2
v_call: TRBV7-2
cdr3_nt: TGTGCCAGCAGCTTTTCGGTGGTAGCGGGAGCCTATGAGCAGTTCTTC
cdr3_aa: CASSFSVVAGAYEQFF

clone_size: many
j_call: TRBJ1-4
d_call: TRBD1
v_call: TRBV7-6
cdr3_nt: TGTGCCAGCAGTACCGGGACAGGGGCCTTTAATGAAAAACTGTTTTTT
cdr3_aa: CASSTGTGAFNEKLFF

clone_size: -
j_call: TRBJ1-1
d_call: TRBD1
v_call: TRBV28
cdr3_nt: TGTGCCAGCAATCCTGACAGGGGGCGTTTGAACACTGAAGCTTTCTTT
cdr3_aa: CASNPDRGRLNTEAFF

clone_size: few
j_call: TRBJ2-1
d_call: -
v_call: TRBV6-6
cdr3_nt: TGTGCCAGCACCGATGCTTCGGAGCAGTTCTTC
cdr3_aa: CASTDASEQFF

clone_size: -
j_call: TRBJ2-1
d_call: TRBD1
v_call: TRBV9
cdr3_nt: TGTGCCAGCAGCGCCCACAGGGGGCAAGACAATGAGCAGTTCTTC
cdr3_aa: CASSAHRGQDNEQFF

clone_size: -
j_call: TRBJ1-2
d_call: -
v_call: TRBV7-9
cdr3_nt: TGTGCCAGCAGCTTAGTGTCGGGGGCGTCGGGCTACACCTTC
cdr3_aa: CASSLVSGASGYTF

clone_size: medium-sized
j_call: TRBJ1-5
d_call: -
v_call: TRBV6-2/TRBV6-3
cdr3_nt: TGTGCCAGCAGTTCTTGGCGTTTGGATCAGCCCCAGCATTTT
cdr3_aa: CASSSWRLDQPQHF

clone_size: many
j_call: TRBJ2-5
d_call: -
v_call: TRBV7-2
cdr3_nt: TGTGCCAGCAGCTTAGAGGCTGTCCGGGAGACCCAGTACTTC
cdr3_aa: CASSLEAVRETQYF

clone_size: -
j_call: TRBJ1-6
d_call: TRBD1
v_call: TRBV19
cdr3_nt: TGTGCCAGTAGGGGCAGGGGGAATTCACCCCTCCACTTT
cdr3_aa: CASRGRGNSPLHF

clone_size: -
j_call: TRBJ1-6
d_call: -
v_call: TRBV4-1
cdr3_nt: TGCGCCTCTCAGGAGGCAGCCTCCCTTAGTTCACCCCTCCACTTT
cdr3_aa: CASQEAASLSSPLHF

clone_size: -
j_call: TRBJ1-1
d_call: -
v_call: TRBV20-1
cdr3_nt: TGCAGTGCTCACAGTTATGGGAACACTGAAGCTTTCTTT
cdr3_aa: CSAHSYGNTEAFF

clone_size: many
j_call: TRBJ2-3
d_call: TRBD2
v_call: TRBV28
cdr3_nt: TGTGCCACCAAGGAGAGCGGGGGAACAGATACGCAGTATTTT
cdr3_aa: CATKESGGTDTQYF

clone_size: few
j_call: TRBJ2-1
d_call: -
v_call: TRBV6-4
cdr3_nt: TGTGCCAGCAGTCCAGGGGATGGTGGTGACAATGAGCAGTTCTTC
cdr3_aa: CASSPGDGGDNEQFF

clone_size: -
j_call: TRBJ1-2
d_call: -
v_call: TRBV6-5
cdr3_nt: TGTGCCAGCAGTACGGGTCCCGTCATGGAGGGCTACACCTTC
cdr3_aa: CASSTGPVMEGYTF

clone_size: many
j_call: TRBJ2-7
d_call: -
v_call: TRBV7-9
cdr3_nt: TGTGCCAGCAGCCCACGCACGGGGAAACCCTACGAGCAGTACTTC
cdr3_aa: CASSPRTGKPYEQYF

clone_size: many
j_call: TRBJ1-5
d_call: -
v_call: TRBV28
cdr3_nt: TGTGCCAGCAGCCGAAATCAGCCCCAGCATTTT
cdr3_aa: CASSRNQPQHF

clone_size: few
j_call: TRBJ1-2
d_call: TRBD1
v_call: TRBV25-1
cdr3_nt: TGTGCCAGCAGCTTTTCCGGGACAGCTTCCCTACTCTATGGCTACACCTTC
cdr3_aa: CASSFSGTASLLYGYTF

clone_size: many
j_call: TRBJ2-1
d_call: TRBD2
v_call: TRBV19
cdr3_nt: TGTGCCAGTAGTTCCCCTCTAGCGGGAGAGGATGAGCAGTTCTTC
cdr3_aa: CASSSPLAGEDEQFF

clone_size: few
j_call: TRBJ2-7
d_call: TRBD1
v_call: TRBV27
cdr3_nt: TGTGCCAGCAGTTCCCGGAGACAGGGGGCCTACGAGCAGTACTTC
cdr3_aa: CASSSRRQGAYEQYF

clone_size: few
j_call: TRBJ2-7
d_call: TRBD2
v_call: TRBV7-9
cdr3_nt: TGTGCCAGCAGCTTAGTGCCTAGCGGGAGTTACGAGCAGTACTTC
cdr3_aa: CASSLVPSGSYEQYF

clone_size: -
j_call: TRBJ2-7
d_call: -
v_call: TRBV4-1
cdr3_nt: TGCGCCAGCAGCCAAGGAGACAGGCCCTACGAGCAGTACTTC
cdr3_aa: CASSQGDRPYEQYF

clone_size: -
j_call: TRBJ1-5
d_call: -
v_call: TRBV6-2/TRBV6-3
cdr3_nt: TGTACCAGCAGTTACGGTGAACGCCAGCCCCAGCATTTT
cdr3_aa: CTSSYGERQPQHF

clone_size: many
j_call: TRBJ2-1
d_call: TRBD1
v_call: TRBV28
cdr3_nt: TGTGCCAGCAGTACAGGGACAGACTACAATGAGCAGTTCTTC
cdr3_aa: CASSTGTDYNEQFF

clone_size: few
j_call: TRBJ2-7
d_call: -
v_call: TRBV11-2
cdr3_nt: TGTGCCAGCAGCGCATCTGGAATAGAGCGTTTCCCTGAGCAGTACTTC
cdr3_aa: CASSASGIERFPEQYF

clone_size: -
j_call: TRBJ1-2
d_call: TRBD1
v_call: TRBV30
cdr3_nt: TGTGCCTGGAGTGTAGGAGGGGGCGGCTATGGCTACACCTTC
cdr3_aa: CAWSVGGGGYGYTF

clone_size: -
j_call: TRBJ2-7
d_call: -
v_call: TRBV20-1
cdr3_nt: TGCAGTGCTAGAGGTACCGGGACAAGCATTTACGAGCAGTACTTC
cdr3_aa: CSARGTGTSIYEQYF

clone_size: -
j_call: TRBJ2-3
d_call: -
v_call: TRBV19
cdr3_nt: TGTGCCAGTAGTATAGGAGGAGGGTTGGCGTCGCAGTATTTT
cdr3_aa: CASSIGGGLASQYF

clone_size: few
j_call: TRBJ2-3
d_call: -
v_call: TRBV7-8
cdr3_nt: TGTGCCAGCAGCTTAGGAGTAGAGACAGATACGCAGTATTTT
cdr3_aa: CASSLGVETDTQYF

clone_size: -
j_call: TRBJ2-5
d_call: TRBD2
v_call: TRBV7-6
cdr3_nt: TGTGCCAGCAGCATACTAGCGGGAGAGACCCAGTACTTC
cdr3_aa: CASSILAGETQYF

clone_size: -
j_call: TRBJ1-6
d_call: -
v_call: TRBV9
cdr3_nt: TGTGCCAGCAGCGTAGAGGGGGAGGCGCGGGTTAATTCACCCCTCCACTTT
cdr3_aa: CASSVEGEARVNSPLHF

clone_size: -
j_call: TRBJ2-1
d_call: TRBD1
v_call: TRBV28
cdr3_nt: TGTGCCACCTACGGGACAGGGGCCTACAATGAGCAGTTCTTC
cdr3_aa: CATYGTGAYNEQFF

clone_size: -
j_call: TRBJ2-7
d_call: -
v_call: TRBV11-3
cdr3_nt: TGTGCCAGCGAAGGGACCTCCTACGAGCAGTACTTC
cdr3_aa: CASEGTSYEQYF

clone_size: -
j_call: TRBJ1-5
d_call: -
v_call: TRBV6-2/TRBV6-3
cdr3_nt: TGTGCCAGCAGTAGACACGGCGGGGAGCCCCAGCATTTT
cdr3_aa: CASSRHGGEPQHF